The present T cell receptor beta chain was sequenced within a study of blood T cells in healthy people across ages. This clonotype was seen a few times. Sample-barcoded 5' priming and a J-beta primer mix drove a second PCR of 7 to 11 cycles. TCRdb re-analysed the 5' RACE reads in MiXCR, keeping a single row per CDR3 protein. The sample has about 670,000 distinct CDR3 sequences, around 50% seen once; the top ten hold 13%. Trimming shortened V by 2 bases and J by 6 bases, and 17 bases separated the two germline ends. The CDR3 totals 16 residues. Germline V gives CDR1 MNHEY, CDR2 SVGEGT. The sequence came from a woman aged 80 or over in good health. The sequenced sample was blood. This rearrangement joins TRBV6-2 or TRBV6-3 to TRBJ2-1, with D uncertain. The CDR3: CASSYPDRNWGNEQFF. CDR3 nucleotide sequence: TGTGCCAGCAGTTACCCGGACCGTAATTGGGGCAATGAGCAGTTCTTC.